The source of this TCR beta chain is a study of OX40 agonist ivuxolimab in advanced cancers. Data came from immunoSEQ multiplex PCR; TCRdb stores just in-frame clones and leaves some out. This table holds around 26,000 clones, 81% found once. In germline, CDR1 is SGHNT, CDR2 YYREEE (reference sequence). Deletions cut 2 bases from V and 2 bases from J, with 1 base between. The CDR3 runs to 11 residues. The specimen comprised CD4+ or CD8+ T cells sorted from blood, sampled in a trial of the OX40 agonist ivuxolimab. This clonotype originated in an adult with an advanced solid tumor such as melanoma, head and neck, liver or kidney cancer. The genes are TRBV5-4 and TRBJ2-5, with D uncertain. The DNA for the CDR3 is TGTGCCAGCAGCTTACAAGAGACCCAGTACTTC. Amino acid sequence: CASSLQETQYF.